The rows below give T cell receptor beta chains drawn from one sample of a study of neurological immune-mediated disorders. TCRdb processed the 5' RACE reads anew with MiXCR; each CDR3 protein has one entry. The sample has around 69,000 distinct CDR3 sequences, less than 5.5% seen once. The sequenced material came from PBMCs. The receptors derive from a man under 40 with multiple sclerosis. CDR3s include the opening cysteine and the closing phenylalanine or tryptophan. The D gene is left open where the match is weak. Part of the rows lack a size; the others show once, few, many or a class for expanded clones.

j_gene: TRBJ1-1; abundance: .; d_gene: TRBD1; v_gene: TRBV5-1; CDR3nt: TGCGCCAGCAGCAGGGACAGGGCGGGCACTGAAGCTTTCTTT; CDR3aa: CASSRDRAGTEAFF
j_gene: TRBJ1-1; abundance: many; d_gene: .; v_gene: TRBV4-1; CDR3nt: TGCGCCAGCAGCCAAGAATGGGCCACGAACACTGAAGCTTTCTTT; CDR3aa: CASSQEWATNTEAFF
j_gene: TRBJ2-3; abundance: few; d_gene: TRBD1; v_gene: TRBV29-1; CDR3nt: TGCAGCGTTCCCGACAGGGTTTGGACAGATACGCAGTATTTT; CDR3aa: CSVPDRVWTDTQYF
j_gene: TRBJ1-1; abundance: .; d_gene: .; v_gene: TRBV2; CDR3nt: TGTGCCAGCAGAGAACAGGGTGCTGAAGCTTTCTTT; CDR3aa: CASREQGAEAFF
j_gene: TRBJ2-2; abundance: few; d_gene: TRBD1; v_gene: TRBV5-1; CDR3nt: TGCGCCAGCAGCTTTCTAGGACAGGGAGGAACCGGGGAGCTGTTTTTT; CDR3aa: CASSFLGQGGTGELFF
j_gene: TRBJ1-1; abundance: many; d_gene: .; v_gene: TRBV20-1; CDR3nt: TGCAGTGCTAAGGGGGGAGAGGGTGTGGGAGCTTTCTTT; CDR3aa: CSAKGGEGVGAFF
j_gene: TRBJ2-3; abundance: .; d_gene: TRBD2; v_gene: TRBV5-1; CDR3nt: TGCGCCAGCCGCTACCGACTAGCGGCGAGCACAGATACGCAGTATTTT; CDR3aa: CASRYRLAASTDTQYF
j_gene: TRBJ2-2; abundance: many; d_gene: .; v_gene: TRBV20-1; CDR3nt: TGCAGTGCCCCTCGGGAAACCGGGGAGCTGTTTTTT; CDR3aa: CSAPRETGELFF
j_gene: TRBJ1-5; abundance: few; d_gene: .; v_gene: TRBV12-3/TRBV12-4; CDR3nt: TGTGCCAGCAGTTTCGGGGCCCAGGACAGTAATCAGCCCCAGAATTTT; CDR3aa: CASSFGAQDSNQPQNF
j_gene: TRBJ1-1; abundance: many; d_gene: TRBD1; v_gene: TRBV5-5; CDR3nt: TGTGCCAGCAGCCCTCTCGTACAGGGGGAGGATGAAGCTTTCTTT; CDR3aa: CASSPLVQGEDEAFF
j_gene: TRBJ1-1; abundance: few; d_gene: .; v_gene: TRBV5-1; CDR3nt: TGCGCCAGCAGCTTCGGCGGGGGGGCAGGAGGAACTGAAGCTTTCTTT; CDR3aa: CASSFGGGAGGTEAFF
j_gene: TRBJ1-3; abundance: many; d_gene: TRBD1; v_gene: TRBV5-1; CDR3nt: TGCGCCACGAAGGGACAGACTGGAAACACCATATATTTT; CDR3aa: CATKGQTGNTIYF
j_gene: TRBJ1-2; abundance: many; d_gene: TRBD1; v_gene: TRBV5-1; CDR3nt: TGCGCCAGCAGCTCCGGACAGGGTGATGGCTACACCTTC; CDR3aa: CASSSGQGDGYTF
j_gene: TRBJ2-1; abundance: large; d_gene: .; v_gene: TRBV5-1; CDR3nt: TGCGCCAGCAGCCAAACGACCGGAGGGTTCAATGAGCAGTTCTTC; CDR3aa: CASSQTTGGFNEQFF
j_gene: TRBJ1-5; abundance: many; d_gene: .; v_gene: TRBV12-3/TRBV12-4; CDR3nt: TGTGCCAGCAGTCGAGACCAGAATCAGCCCCAGAATTTT; CDR3aa: CASSRDQNQPQNF
j_gene: TRBJ2-1; abundance: many; d_gene: .; v_gene: TRBV5-1; CDR3nt: TGCGCCAGCAGCTTGGGGGGACTCACCCAGGGGTACAATGAGCAGTTCTTC; CDR3aa: CASSLGGLTQGYNEQFF
j_gene: TRBJ2-1; abundance: many; d_gene: .; v_gene: TRBV9; CDR3nt: TGTGCCAGCAGCGTAAGACCAATGAGTTTTTTAGGGTCTCCCTACAATGAGCAGTTCTTC; CDR3aa: CASSVRPMSFLGSPYNEQFF
j_gene: TRBJ1-2; abundance: many; d_gene: TRBD1; v_gene: TRBV25-1; CDR3nt: TGTGCCAGCAGAGAGGACAGGGAAGATGGCTACACCTTC; CDR3aa: CASREDREDGYTF
j_gene: TRBJ2-1; abundance: many; d_gene: TRBD2; v_gene: TRBV9; CDR3nt: TGTGCCAGCAGCGCCAGACTAGCGGGGGACGTTGGTGAGCAGTTCTTC; CDR3aa: CASSARLAGDVGEQFF
j_gene: TRBJ1-5; abundance: few; d_gene: .; v_gene: TRBV6-1; CDR3nt: TGTGCCAGCAGTGACAGGGAAACCCATCAGCCCCAGCATTTT; CDR3aa: CASSDRETHQPQHF
j_gene: TRBJ1-2; abundance: many; d_gene: TRBD1; v_gene: TRBV29-1; CDR3nt: TGCAGCGCCGGACAGGCCGCCTATGGCTACACCTTC; CDR3aa: CSAGQAAYGYTF
j_gene: TRBJ1-4; abundance: many; d_gene: .; v_gene: TRBV2; CDR3nt: TGTGCCAGCTGGGGTGGGGACATTCTCAATGAAAAACTGTTTTTT; CDR3aa: CASWGGDILNEKLFF
j_gene: TRBJ1-1; abundance: few; d_gene: .; v_gene: TRBV12-3/TRBV12-4; CDR3nt: TGTGCCAGCAGGTCTCAGAACACTGAAGCTTTCTTT; CDR3aa: CASRSQNTEAFF
j_gene: TRBJ1-2; abundance: many; d_gene: .; v_gene: TRBV5-5; CDR3nt: TGTGCCAGCAGCTTGGCGGACGGGACGGGCTACACCTTC; CDR3aa: CASSLADGTGYTF
j_gene: TRBJ2-7; abundance: few; d_gene: .; v_gene: TRBV5-1; CDR3nt: TGCGCCAGCAGCCCAAGCCGGACGGGATACGAGCAGTACTTC; CDR3aa: CASSPSRTGYEQYF
j_gene: TRBJ1-4; abundance: many; d_gene: .; v_gene: TRBV10-3; CDR3nt: TGTGCCATCAGTCCCGACTCGGAAAAACTGTTTTTT; CDR3aa: CAISPDSEKLFF
j_gene: TRBJ1-1; abundance: many; d_gene: TRBD1; v_gene: TRBV5-1; CDR3nt: TGCGCCAGCAGCGTGCGGACAGGGGAACTTACCGGCTTT; CDR3aa: CASSVRTGELTGF
j_gene: TRBJ2-7; abundance: .; d_gene: TRBD1; v_gene: TRBV5-1; CDR3nt: TGCGCCAGCAGCTTGGGGGGGACAGTCTACGAGCAGTACTTC; CDR3aa: CASSLGGTVYEQYF
j_gene: TRBJ1-1; abundance: .; d_gene: .; v_gene: TRBV5-1; CDR3nt: TGCGCCAGCAGCTTGGATGGTACCCTAAAGGGGGCTTTCTTT; CDR3aa: CASSLDGTLKGAFF
j_gene: TRBJ2-2; abundance: many; d_gene: .; v_gene: TRBV5-1; CDR3nt: TGCGCCAGCAGCCCGGGACAGAACACCGGGGAGCTGTTTTTT; CDR3aa: CASSPGQNTGELFF
j_gene: TRBJ2-5; abundance: many; d_gene: .; v_gene: TRBV7-2; CDR3nt: TGTGCCAGCAGCTTAGCCGGGCCGACGGAGACCCAGTACTTC; CDR3aa: CASSLAGPTETQYF
j_gene: TRBJ1-1; abundance: .; d_gene: TRBD1; v_gene: TRBV5-6; CDR3nt: TGTGCCAGCAGCTTCCTAGGGACAGCACCCATGAACACTGAAGCTTTCTTT; CDR3aa: CASSFLGTAPMNTEAFF
j_gene: TRBJ1-4; abundance: many; d_gene: TRBD1; v_gene: TRBV5-5; CDR3nt: TGTGCCAGCAGCCCTTACAGGGGGGGTAATGAAAAACTGTTTTTT; CDR3aa: CASSPYRGGNEKLFF
j_gene: TRBJ2-2; abundance: many; d_gene: .; v_gene: TRBV5-1; CDR3nt: TGCGCCAGCAGCCCCGGGACCTCGATGGTCGGGGAGCTGTTTTTT; CDR3aa: CASSPGTSMVGELFF
j_gene: TRBJ1-1; abundance: .; d_gene: TRBD1; v_gene: TRBV11-2; CDR3nt: TGTGCCAGCAGTTCCCACAGGGGAGGCATCCCGAGGGGCGAAGCTTTCTTT; CDR3aa: CASSSHRGGIPRGEAFF
j_gene: TRBJ1-1; abundance: many; d_gene: TRBD1; v_gene: TRBV3-1; CDR3nt: TGTGCCAGCAGCCAATGGGGACAGGCAAACACTGAAGCTTTCTTT; CDR3aa: CASSQWGQANTEAFF
j_gene: TRBJ2-2; abundance: .; d_gene: .; v_gene: TRBV10-3; CDR3nt: TGTGCCATCAGTGAGTCCTGGACAACGAACACCGGGGAGCTGTTTTTT; CDR3aa: CAISESWTTNTGELFF
j_gene: TRBJ2-7; abundance: many; d_gene: .; v_gene: TRBV27; CDR3nt: TGTGCCAGCAGCCCCGCGCGGACACGGTTATCGAGGGAGCAGTACTTC; CDR3aa: CASSPARTRLSREQYF
j_gene: TRBJ1-4; abundance: many; d_gene: .; v_gene: TRBV11-2; CDR3nt: TGTGCCAGCAGTTCCGTCACAGGGAAAACCCCTGAAAAACTGTTTTTT; CDR3aa: CASSSVTGKTPEKLFF